The 29 T cell receptor beta chains in this list originate from one sample, sequenced in a study of cytomegalovirus exposure and HLA in healthy donors. Only in-frame clones appear in the TCRdb table, and some are missing; sequencing was by immunoSEQ multiplex PCR. Found here are about 330,000 clones, approximately 90% of them singletons; the top ten hold about 1.2%. Sequencing was carried out using PBMCs. These receptors originate from a woman under 40 in good health and CMV-seropositive.

The gene calls are TRBV5-1 and TRBJ1-4; D is undetermined. The germline V and J ends were trimmed by 4 bases and 0 bases, with 10 bases remaining between them. Germline CDR1 and CDR2: SGHRS and YFSETQ. This CDR3 region has 15 residues. CDR3 residues: CASSAGGATNEKLFF. The CDR3 DNA follows: TGCGCCAGCAGCGCGGGTGGAGCAACTAATGAAAAACTGTTTTTT.

The chain links TRBV14 to TRBJ2-7; no reliable D call. The CDR3 length is 15 residues. Germline V CDR1 and CDR2: SGHDN, FVKESK. Deletions cut 5 bases from V and 2 bases from J, with 16 bases between. The CDR3 DNA follows: TGTGCCAGCAGCGGTATTGGCTCTACACCCTACGAGCAGTACTTC. Translation gives CASSGIGSTPYEQYF.

This chain joins TRBV2 and TRBJ1-3; 8 nucleotides align to TRBD1. V lost 6 bases, J lost 0 bases, and 4 bases stayed unmatched. The V gene's germline CDR1 is SNHLY and CDR2 FYNNEI. This CDR3 contains 15 residues. The CDR3, as DNA: TGTGCCAGCAGCGCGGACAGGGCCTCTGGAAACACCATATATTTT. Translating gives CASSADRASGNTIYF.

The rearrangement joins TRBV4-1 to TRBJ2-3; D is perhaps TRBD1 or TRBD2 (5 bases each). V was pared by 1 base and J by 2 bases, with 16 bases between. Germline V lookup: CDR1 MGHRA, CDR2 YSYEKL. This CDR3 contains 17 residues. CDR3 DNA: TGCGCCAGCAGCCAAGTACCGGGGCCTAAGGCCACAGATACGCAGTATTTT. Its translation: CASSQVPGPKATDTQYF.

This chain uses TRBV28 with TRBJ2-7, with 11 bases aligning to TRBD1. This CDR3 spans 16 amino acids. Germline V gene data show CDR1 as MDHEN and CDR2 as SYDVKM. With 5 bases clipped from V and 4 bases from J, the junction kept 10 bases outside the gene matches. Written as DNA, the CDR3 is TGTGCCAGCAGTCCAGCCGGGACAGGGGGTTCTTACGAGCAGTACTTC. This sequence encodes CASSPAGTGGSYEQYF.

The V and J genes are TRBV19 and TRBJ2-3; D not resolved. The CDR3 contains 14 residues. V shed 6 bases and J shed 0 bases, with 10 bases lying between them. Germline-derived CDR1 and CDR2 are LNHDA and SQIVND (reference sequence). This CDR3 is CASRIDGSTDTQYF. The CDR3 DNA follows: TGTGCCAGTAGGATTGACGGTAGCACAGATACGCAGTATTTT.

This clone was observed a single time. The rearrangement links TRBV5-4 to TRBJ2-7, with TRBD2 matching 8 bases. The V segment lost 2 bases and the J segment 5 bases; nucleotides outside the gene matches: 3. This CDR3 is 13 amino acids long. Germline values: CDR1 SGHNT, CDR2 YYREEE (reference sequence). CDR3 loop: CASSLAGVNEQYF. The CDR3 DNA is TGTGCCAGCAGCTTAGCGGGAGTAAACGAGCAGTACTTC.

The CDR3 region is CAWSVGGGTTDTQYF. In DNA, the CDR3 is TGTGCCTGGAGTGTTGGCGGGGGAACCACAGATACGCAGTATTTT. V usage is TRBV30 and J usage is TRBJ2-3, with 7 bases lining up with TRBD2. V shed 0 bases and J 2 bases; nucleotides not matched to a gene: 5. The CDR3 totals 15 residues. Looked up from germline, CDR1 is GTSNPN and CDR2 is SVGIG (reference sequence).

The chain employs TRBV6-5 and TRBJ2-3, with D possibly matching TRBD1 (5 bases). CDR3 length: 11 amino acids. Per germline, CDR1 MNHEY and CDR2 SVGAGI. V shed 6 bases and J shed 7 bases, with 8 bases lying between them. CDR3: CASRRGYTQYF. The CDR3 coding sequence is TGTGCCAGCAGAAGGGGATATACGCAGTATTTT.

Here the CDR3 reads CASSHPGQGDYGYTF. The CDR3 DNA is TGCGCCAGCAGCCACCCGGGACAGGGGGACTATGGCTACACCTTC. This rearrangement joins TRBV4-1 to TRBJ1-2; 11 positions agree with TRBD1. In germline, CDR1 is MGHRA, CDR2 YSYEKL. With V trimmed by 3 bases and J by 3 bases, 3 bases remained unmatched. This CDR3 is 15 amino acids long.

The rearrangement uses TRBV18 and TRBJ2-2; possible D gene TRBD2, 5 bases. The V gene lost 1 base and the J gene lost 1 base, with 7 bases spanning the gap. The V gene's germline CDR1 is KGHSH and CDR2 LQKENI. This CDR3 is 15 amino acids long. CDR3 protein: CASSPLAQNTGELFF. CDR3 DNA sequence: TGTGCCAGCTCACCACTAGCGCAGAACACCGGGGAGCTGTTTTTT.

The chain recombines TRBV7-7 with TRBJ2-1; 9 bases align to TRBD2. Germline values: CDR1 SSHAT, CDR2 FNYEAQ (reference sequence). The CDR3 is 18 residues long. V lost 2 bases to trimming and J lost 6 bases; unmatched junction nucleotides: 14. The CDR3 DNA is TGTGCCAGCAGCTTAACCCCCTACGCGGGAGGGAATGGCAATGAGCAGTTCTTC. This codes for CASSLTPYAGGNGNEQFF.

The chain is built from TRBV25-1 and TRBJ2-1; TRBD2 matches 11 bases. In germline, CDR1 is MGHDK, CDR2 SYGVNS. Germline trimming cut 1 base from V and 3 bases from J; bases unmatched to any gene: 2. The CDR3 is made up of 16 amino acids. CDR3 bases: TGTGCCAGCAGTGAATTAGCGGGAGGGATCTACAATGAGCAGTTCTTC. Amino acids: CASSELAGGIYNEQFF.

This clone was picked up one time. V gene TRBV30 combines with J gene TRBJ2-1; 8 bases are shared with TRBD2. The junction had 4 bases not matched to a gene; V was cut back by 3 bases and J by 3 bases. The CDR3 sequence is 14 residues long. CDR1 and CDR2 (germline): GTSNPN, SVGIG (reference sequence). This chain's CDR3 is CAWRRGGNYNEQFF. For the CDR3, the DNA is TGTGCCTGGAGGCGCGGGGGGAACTACAATGAGCAGTTCTTC.

This clone has only a few counts. V gene TRBV7-2 combines with J gene TRBJ2-7; 7 positions agree with TRBD2. Germline CDR1 SGHTA, CDR2 FQGNSA. This CDR3 is 15 amino acids long. Trimming took 1 base from V and 0 from J; bases not matched to a gene: 3. The CDR3 sequence is CASSLGWGGSYEQYF. CDR3 bases: TGTGCCAGCAGCTTAGGGTGGGGGGGCTCCTACGAGCAGTACTTC. The full variable domain, completed using reference TRBV7-2 and TRBJ2-7, is GAGVSQSPSNKVTEKGKDVELRCDPISGHTALYWYRQSLGQGLEFLIYFQGNSAPDKSGLPSDRFSAERTGGSVSTLTIQRTQQEDSAVYLCASSLGWGGSYEQYFGPGTRLTVT.

The table lists this clone with many counts. The rearrangement uses TRBV27 and TRBJ2-7, with D tentatively TRBD2 (6 bases). The germline CDR1 and CDR2 sequences are MNHEY and SMNVEV (reference sequence). The CDR3 has 14 amino acids. The germline V and J ends were trimmed by 5 bases and 1 base, with 12 bases remaining between them. CDR3 residues: CASSPPGGSYEQYF. The CDR3, as DNA: TGTGCCAGCAGTCCCCCCGGGGGATCCTACGAGCAGTACTTC.

In DNA, the CDR3 is TGTGCCAGCAGCTTGGAAGGGTACTATGGCTACACCTTC. Protein: CASSLEGYYGYTF. The chain carries TRBV5-4 and TRBJ1-2, with D hard to call. The CDR3 spans 13 residues. V gave up 0 bases and J gave up 3 bases, with 6 bases separating them. Germline CDR1 SGHNT, CDR2 YYREEE (reference sequence).

The chain links TRBV27 to TRBJ2-3; TRBD2 might be the D (7 bases). CDR1 MNHEY and CDR2 SMNVEV come from the germline V gene (reference sequence). CDR3 size: 16 residues. With 5 bases removed from V and 6 bases from J, the gap between germline ends came to 21 bases. The CDR3 reads CASSPSWGGAGDTQYF. The DNA for the CDR3 is TGTGCCAGCAGTCCCAGTTGGGGGGGGGCAGGGGATACGCAGTATTTT.

The chain is built from TRBV6-1 and TRBJ2-1, with D tentatively TRBD2 (6 bases). V was trimmed by 1 base and J by 15 bases, leaving 19 bases between them. Germline lookup yields CDR1 MNHNS and CDR2 SASEGT. CDR3 length: 14 residues. CDR3 nucleotide sequence: TGTGCCAGCAGTGAAGAGGCGGGGACCCCCCTGGTGTTCTTC. Translation: CASSEEAGTPLVFF.

This chain joins TRBV4-3 and TRBJ1-2, with D unclear. CDR3 size: 16 residues. CDR1 is LGHNA and CDR2 is YSLEER in the germline V gene. Trimming took off 0 bases at V and 4 bases at J, with 15 bases between the two ends. CDR3 residues: CASSQDLRFFGYGYTF. The CDR3 coding sequence is TGCGCCAGCAGCCAAGATCTACGGTTCTTCGGCTATGGCTACACCTTC.

The gene calls are TRBV25-1 and TRBJ1-3; maybe TRBD1 (6 bases). V was pared by 4 bases and J by 2 bases, with 18 bases between. The CDR3 covers 17 residues. Germline V CDR1 and CDR2: MGHDK, SYGVNS. CDR3: CASSVRGISGPGNTIYF. CDR3 DNA: TGTGCCAGCAGTGTCAGGGGAATCAGCGGTCCTGGAAACACCATATATTTT.

As DNA, the CDR3 is TGTGCCAGCAGCTTAGGGGGGCGAACCACAAACACTGAAGCTTTCTTT. Residues: CASSLGGRTTNTEAFF. This sequence joins TRBV7-2 and TRBJ1-1; maybe TRBD1 (6 bases). Germline V gene data show CDR1 as SGHTA and CDR2 as FQGNSA. The CDR3 has 16 amino acids. V was trimmed by 1 base and J by 2 bases, leaving 14 bases between them.

A single count supports this clone. J is TRBJ2-7 and V is TRBV29-1, with D hard to call. This CDR3 spans 13 amino acids. Germline V gene lookup returns CDR1 SQVTM and CDR2 ANQGSEA. Trimming took 6 bases from V and 0 from J, leaving 12 bases between them. The CDR3: CSVPTGDSYEQYF. The CDR3 DNA follows: TGCAGCGTACCTACCGGAGACTCCTACGAGCAGTACTTC.

The chain joins TRBV30 to TRBJ2-2; no firm D call. This CDR3 is built from 14 residues. Trimming removed 5 bases at V and 0 bases at J, with 10 bases between. The germline V gene encodes CDR1 GTSNPN and CDR2 SVGIG (reference sequence). The CDR3 region has the DNA TGTGCCTGGCGGAATTTCGCGAACACCGGGGAGCTGTTTTTT. Amino acids: CAWRNFANTGELFF.

CDR3 nucleotide sequence: TGCGCCAGCAGCTTGACCGGGACAGGGCCCTCCTACGAGCAGTACTTC. Encoded protein: CASSLTGTGPSYEQYF. The chain combines TRBV5-1 with TRBJ2-7, with 9 positions matching TRBD1. The junction had 5 bases not matched to a gene; V was cut back by 1 base and J by 0 bases. The CDR3 spans 16 residues. Germline V gives CDR1 SGHRS, CDR2 YFSETQ.

The count of this clone is one. V and J are TRBV7-8 and TRBJ2-5; 11 nucleotides align to TRBD2. The germline CDR1 and CDR2 sequences are SGHVS and FQNEAQ. This CDR3 spans 14 amino acids. J gave up 4 bases and V 5 bases, and 3 bases lay outside the gene matches. CDR3 loop: CASSRGTSGETQYF. The CDR3 coding sequence is TGTGCCAGCAGCCGTGGGACTAGCGGAGAGACCCAGTACTTC.

Only a few counts were recorded for this clone. The chain links TRBV29-1 to TRBJ2-5; 7 nucleotides line up with TRBD1. CDR3 length equals 15 residues. J gave up 3 bases and V 3 bases, and 10 bases lay outside the gene matches. The germline gives CDR1 SQVTM, CDR2 ANQGSEA. CDR3 nucleotides: TGCAGCGTTGAGCGCGGTGTCGGGACAGAAGAGACCCAGTACTTC. It codes for CSVERGVGTEETQYF.

The DNA of the CDR3 is TGCAGCGTTGAACCGGACAGGGAAGGAAACACCATATATTTT. Translation: CSVEPDREGNTIYF. This rearrangement joins TRBV29-1 to TRBJ1-3, with 8 positions matching TRBD1. The CDR3 is made up of 14 amino acids. The germline gives CDR1 SQVTM, CDR2 ANQGSEA. J was trimmed by 4 bases and V by 2 bases; bases with no gene match: 4.

The chain uses TRBV19 and TRBJ1-3; D remains unclear. CDR1 and CDR2 from the germline V gene are LNHDA and SQIVND (reference sequence). CDR3 length: 15 residues. Trimming pared 3 bases from V and 0 bases from J, leaving 9 bases between. Here the CDR3 DNA reads TGTGCCAGTAGTATTTATCAGAGCTCTGGAAACACCATATATTTT. Translating gives CASSIYQSSGNTIYF.